This TCR beta chain was captured in a study of cytomegalovirus exposure and HLA in healthy donors. Findings and limits, study-wide: Later analysis suggested most CMV-associated TCR beta chains were HLA-restricted. An analysis was carried out later, and it reportedly showed fewer N-insertions in an Asian-associated ancestry cluster than the 666-donor mean. Per a prior analysis, the majority of TCR beta V segments were productive roughly 90% or roughly 30% of the time. CMV serostatus stood as the only immune exposure information on hand.

Amplification used 60 Vbeta primers and 13 Jbeta primers. Assay: immunoSEQ multiplex PCR; the TCRdb copy retains only in-frame clones and omits some. Here the sample spans over 85,000 clones, about 70% being singletons. This CDR3 contains 13 residues. Germline lookup yields CDR1 MDHEN and CDR2 SYDVKM. Trimming took off 3 bases at V and 6 bases at J, with 12 bases between the two ends. With respect to this clone: Its antigen is still unknown.

The sequencing input was PBMCs. The rearrangement links TRBV28 to TRBJ2-7; D gene ambiguous. This sequence was found in a female donor in good health and CMV-seronegative. CDR3 amino acids: CASSLETPGEQYF. CDR3 coding DNA: TGTGCCAGCAGTTTGGAGACGCCCGGCGAGCAGTACTTC.